Listed below are T cell receptor beta chains from one sample, sequenced in a study of siplizumab effects on memory and regulatory T cells. Profiling relied on immunoSEQ multiplex PCR, and the TCRdb table lists in-frame clones only, not all of them. The sample records some 100,000 clones, about 91% being singletons. The sequencing sample was made of Tregs sorted from blood. Every receptor here comes from a human donor in good health. Both conserved end residues are part of each CDR3. The D gene is left open where the match is weak. Rows give clone size only sometimes, using once, few, many, or a class for an expanded clone.

>NA|TRBV7-8|TRBD1|TRBJ2-2|18
TGTGCCAGCAGCTTATATAACAGGGGGCGCTTAGGCACCGGGGAGCTGTTTTTT
CASSLYNRGRLGTGELFF
>NA|TRBV6-6|NA|TRBJ2-5|13
TGTGCCAGCAGGTTGTGGGAGCAAGAGACCCAGTACTTC
CASRLWEQETQYF
>NA|TRBV5-3|NA|TRBJ1-1|11
TGTGCCAGAAGCGGGGATTATGAAGCTTTCTTT
CARSGDYEAFF
>NA|TRBV5-4|NA|TRBJ1-5|14
TGTGCCAGCAGCTTGTCTGCAGGGAATCAGCCCCAGCATTTT
CASSLSAGNQPQHF
>NA|TRBV2|NA|TRBJ2-5|16
TGTGCCAGCAGTGACCGCGCAGGGAGGAGGTGGGAGACCCAGTACTTC
CASSDRAGRRWETQYF
>once|TRBV7-9|TRBD1|TRBJ1-1|15
TGTGCCAGCAGCCCCGGGGACAGAGAAAACACTGAAGCTTTCTTT
CASSPGDRENTEAFF
>NA|TRBV5-1|NA|TRBJ2-3|12
TGCGCCAGCAGCTTGGCCTCGGATACGCAGTATTTT
CASSLASDTQYF
>NA|TRBV19|NA|TRBJ1-1|15
TGTGCCAGTAGTAAATTAACGACAGGGAACACTGAAGCTTTCTTT
CASSKLTTGNTEAFF
>NA|TRBV18|NA|TRBJ1-3|15
TGTGCCAGCTCATCGGGTATCCCCTCTGGAAACACCATATATTTT
CASSSGIPSGNTIYF
>NA|TRBV7-9|TRBD1|TRBJ1-4|14
TGTGCCAGCAGCTTAGTCAGGGACAGCGAAAAACTGTTTTTT
CASSLVRDSEKLFF
>NA|TRBV7-7|NA|TRBJ2-1|12
TGTGCTAGCAGCCCAGAGTACGGGGAGTCGTTCTTC
CASSPEYGESFF
>NA|TRBV20-1|NA|TRBJ2-5|11
TGCAGTATCCCTGGCCAAGAGACCCAGTACTTC
CSIPGQETQYF
>NA|TRBV6-1|NA|TRBJ2-5|13
TGTGCCAGCGCCGGGACGGGCCAAGAGACCCAGTACTTC
CASAGTGQETQYF
>once|TRBV7-8|NA|TRBJ2-1|17
TGTGCCAGCAGCGAACGGTCACCGGGACTGGTTCACAATGAGCAGTTCTTC
CASSERSPGLVHNEQFF
>NA|TRBV7-3|NA|TRBJ2-3|14
TGTGCCAGCAGCTTTGGTGTGTCAGGGGATACGCAGTATTTT
CASSFGVSGDTQYF
>NA|TRBV19|NA|TRBJ2-3|13
TGTGCCAGTAATCAGGGCTCCACAGATACGCAGTATTTT
CASNQGSTDTQYF
>once|TRBV7-3|NA|TRBJ2-3|16
TGTGCCAGCAGCTTATGTGGGGGCCCCGCGACAGATACGCAGTATTTT
CASSLCGGPATDTQYF
>NA|TRBV5-1|TRBD1|TRBJ1-4|14
TGCGCCAGCAGCTCAGGACAGGGGGGTGAAAAACTGTTTTTT
CASSSGQGGEKLFF
>NA|TRBV6-5|NA|TRBJ2-7|12
TGTGCCAGCAGTGGTTGGAGTTACGAGCAGTACTTC
CASSGWSYEQYF
>NA|TRBV28|NA|TRBJ2-7|13
TGTGCCAGCAGCGGGTGGAGCGACTACGAGCAGTACTTC
CASSGWSDYEQYF
>NA|TRBV27|NA|TRBJ2-2|13
TGTGCCAGCAGTTTGGGGGGTTTCGGGGAGCTGTTTTTT
CASSLGGFGELFF
>NA|TRBV5-1|TRBD2|TRBJ2-7|15
TGCGCCAGCAGCTTGGTGTCTAGCGGGTGGTGGGAGCAGTACTTC
CASSLVSSGWWEQYF
>once|TRBV6-5|TRBD1|TRBJ1-6|15
TGTGCCAGCAGGCCCGGACAGGGCCATAATTCACCCCTCCACTTT
CASRPGQGHNSPLHF
>NA|TRBV13|TRBD2|TRBJ2-7|14
TGTGCCAGCAGCTTACGGGGGGTTGCCTACGAGCAGTACTTC
CASSLRGVAYEQYF
>once|TRBV19|NA|TRBJ1-1|19
TGTGCCAGTAGTATAGATCCGGCAGGGTTATTGAACATGAACACTGAAGCTTTCTTT
CASSIDPAGLLNMNTEAFF
>NA|TRBV6-1|TRBD1|TRBJ1-4|13
TGTGCCAGCAGGGACAGGGGGCGCGATAAACTGTTTTTT
CASRDRGRDKLFF
>NA|TRBV9|NA|TRBJ1-1|13
TGTGCCAGCAGCCCCGAGGGGGACCTGGAAGCTTTCTTT
CASSPEGDLEAFF
>NA|TRBV5-1|NA|TRBJ1-2|16
TGCGCCAGCAGCTTGGAAGGCTGGCAGGCGAACTATGGCTACACCTTC
CASSLEGWQANYGYTF
>NA|TRBV19|NA|TRBJ2-1|13
TGTGCCAGTAAGGCGGGTCTCTACAATGAGCAGTTCTTC
CASKAGLYNEQFF
>NA|TRBV27|NA|TRBJ2-5|14
TGTGCCAGCAGTGACCCAGGGTTACAAGAGACCCAGTACTTC
CASSDPGLQETQYF
>NA|TRBV4-1|NA|TRBJ2-5|11
TGCGCCAGCAGCCAGAGTAGGACCCAGTACTTC
CASSQSRTQYF
>NA|TRBV5-1|TRBD1|TRBJ2-1|14
TGCGCCTGCACCCGGGACAGATCATACAATGAGCAGTTCTTC
CACTRDRSYNEQFF
>NA|TRBV19|NA|TRBJ2-7|13
TGTGCCAGTAGTATGGCCTTTACCTACGAGCAGTACTTC
CASSMAFTYEQYF
>few|TRBV28|NA|TRBJ1-1|12
TGTGCCAGCAGTTTAAGTCGAACTGAAGCTTTCTTT
CASSLSRTEAFF
>NA|TRBV6-1|TRBD1|TRBJ1-1|14
TGTGCCAGCATCCTGGGACAGGGTACCACTGAAGCTTTCTTT
CASILGQGTTEAFF
>NA|TRBV5-1|NA|TRBJ1-1|17
TGCGCCAGCAGGGTAAGCGGCCAGAAGTACATGAACACTGAAGCTTTCTTT
CASRVSGQKYMNTEAFF
>NA|TRBV6-6|TRBD2|TRBJ2-3|13
TGTGCCAGCAGTACTTGGGGGGGAGATACGCAGTATTTT
CASSTWGGDTQYF
>NA|TRBV10-2|NA|TRBJ2-7|15
TGCGCCAGCAGGGGACAAGTCGGGGGAACCTACGAGCAGTACTTC
CASRGQVGGTYEQYF
>NA|TRBV11-2|NA|TRBJ1-2|12
TGTGCCAGCAGCTTGGCGAACTATGGCTACACCTTC
CASSLANYGYTF
>NA|TRBV5-1|TRBD2|TRBJ2-5|16
TGCGCCAGCAGCTTGGGGGCAGCGGGAAGCCAAGAGACCCAGTACTTC
CASSLGAAGSQETQYF
>NA|TRBV7-9|NA|TRBJ2-2|15
TGTGCCAGCAGCTTAGGGCGTACAACCACCGGGGAGCTGTTTTTT
CASSLGRTTTGELFF